These 27 T cell receptor beta chains came from one sample sequenced in a study of CD8 T cells in Susac syndrome. Reverse transcription of about 0.45 to 1 ug RNA used random hexamers. TCRdb independently ran MiXCR on the immunoSEQ multiplex PCR reads; one entry per CDR3 protein. The sample includes 130,000 to 150,000 distinct CDR3 sequences, approximately 94% of them seen just once. Sequencing was done on a sample of CD4+ T cells from PBMCs. The receptors were sampled from a human donor in good health.

The chain couples TRBV20-1 to TRBJ2-3, with D unclear. CDR1 is DFQATT, CDR2 SNEGSKA, per germline (reference sequence). The V end lost 1 base, the J end lost 4 bases, and 6 bases lay between the germline ends. This CDR3 spans 12 amino acids. The CDR3 sequence is CSARAAADTQYF. The CDR3 DNA sequence: TGCAGTGCTAGAGCGGCAGCAGATACGCAGTATTTT.

This sequence joins TRBV6-1 and TRBJ1-2; D not certain. This CDR3 is built from 15 residues. CDR1 MNHNS and CDR2 SASEGT come from the germline V gene. V was clipped by 7 bases and J by 8 bases, with 23 bases between them. Here the CDR3 reads CASTKPDPIVGGYTF. The CDR3 nucleotides are TGTGCCAGCACCAAACCCGACCCCATTGTCGGCGGCTACACCTTC.

This chain connects TRBV18 to TRBJ1-1; no definite D call. Germline V lookup: CDR1 KGHSH, CDR2 LQKENI. V was trimmed by 1 base and J by 2 bases, leaving 8 bases between them. The CDR3 is made up of 14 amino acids. The CDR3 region has the DNA TGTGCCAGCTCACCACGAGGAGAAAACACTGAAGCTTTCTTT. Residues: CASSPRGENTEAFF. Looking up the rest from reference TRBV18 and TRBJ1-1 gives the full variable domain: NAGVMQNPRHLVRRRGQEARLRCSPMKGHSHVYWYRQLPEEGLKFMVYLQKENIIDESGMPKERFSAEFPKEGPSILRIQQVVRGDSAAYFCASSPRGENTEAFFGQGTRLTVV.

This clonotype was seen once. This CDR3 reads CASSLGTASNTEAFF. The DNA of the CDR3 is TGTGCCAGCAGTTTGGGGACAGCTTCGAACACTGAAGCTTTCTTT. The rearrangement links TRBV12-3 or TRBV12-4 to TRBJ1-1, with TRBD1 identical over 7 bases. The CDR3 covers 15 residues. J gave up 1 base and V 3 bases, and 5 bases lay outside the gene matches.

The rearrangement uses TRBV27 and TRBJ2-2; TRBD1 might be the D (6 bases). The CDR3 sequence is 13 residues long. The germline CDR1 and CDR2 sequences are MNHEY and SMNVEV (reference sequence). V was clipped by 6 bases and J by 4 bases, with 9 bases between them. As DNA, the CDR3 is TGTGCCAGCAGCGGACAGCCCACCGGGGAGCTGTTTTTT. As protein: CASSGQPTGELFF.

This chain connects TRBV5-1 to TRBJ2-1; D possibly corresponds to TRBD1 (6 bases). Germline values: CDR1 SGHRS, CDR2 YFSETQ. The CDR3 is 14 residues long. Between the trimmed V and J ends, which lost 5 bases and 7 bases, there was a span of 16 bases. CDR3 DNA: TGCGCCAGCAGAGCCAGGGGCGAAATAAATGAGCAGTTCTTC. Its translation: CASRARGEINEQFF.

With regard to this clonotype: No DNA is shown, since the ends of the CDR3 on it are uncertain; the CDR3 is the one TCRdb lists. The rearrangement joins TRBV7-5 to TRBJ2-7; the table assigns TRBD1, which was not confirmed against the DNA. TRBV7-5 constitutes a pseudogene. The CDR3 has 16 amino acids, counting both end residues. This CDR3 reads CISVPYSGTGSVEQYF.

The count of this clonotype is one. The genes are TRBV29-1 and TRBJ1-2; 10 bases match TRBD1. Germline V gene lookup returns CDR1 SQVTM and CDR2 ANQGSEA. V shed 6 bases and J 6 bases; nucleotides not matched to a gene: 16. This CDR3 is built from 16 residues. The DNA for the CDR3 is TGCAGCGTGCTAAAGACAGGGGGCGATTTATTCGATGGCTACACCTTC. Encoded protein: CSVLKTGGDLFDGYTF. Drawing the rest from reference TRBV29-1 and TRBJ1-2, the complete variable domain is SAVISQKPSRDICQRGTSLTIQCQVDSQVTMMFWYRQQPGQSLTLIATANQGSEATYESGFVIDKFPISRPNLTFSTLTVSNMSPEDSSIYLCSVLKTGGDLFDGYTFGSGTRLTVV.

CDR3 loop: CASSAERGQGASNEQFF. The CDR3 bases are TGTGCCAGCAGCGCAGAGAGGGGACAGGGGGCGTCCAATGAGCAGTTCTTC. The chain recombines TRBV3-1 with TRBJ2-1; 12 nucleotides line up with TRBD1. CDR1 is LGHDT and CDR2 is YNNKEL in the germline V gene (reference sequence). Unmatched junction bases numbered 11, after V lost 5 bases and J lost 6 bases. The CDR3 consists of 17 residues.

The CDR3 DNA is TGCAGTGCTAGAGGGCCGGGACGGTCCTACGAGCAGTACTTC. This translates into CSARGPGRSYEQYF. The chain links TRBV20-1 to TRBJ2-7; D assignment may be TRBD1 or TRBD2 (5 bases each). This CDR3 contains 14 residues. CDR1 is DFQATT, CDR2 SNEGSKA, per germline (reference sequence). V was shortened by 1 base and J by 1 base, with 11 bases between the two germline ends.

The chain links TRBV19 to TRBJ1-1; D is unresolved. The CDR3 covers 15 residues. Germline values: CDR1 LNHDA, CDR2 SQIVND (reference sequence). Trimming pared 4 bases from V and 3 bases from J, leaving 15 bases between. The CDR3 DNA reads TGTGCCAGTAGTACTGGGCGCCAATGGGACACTGAAGCTTTCTTT. It is translated as CASSTGRQWDTEAFF. Looking up the rest from reference TRBV19 and TRBJ1-1 gives the full variable domain: DGGITQSPKYLFRKEGQNVTLSCEQNLNHDAMYWYRQDPGQGLRLIYYSQIVNDFQKGDIAEGYSVSREKKESFPLTVTSAQKNPTAFYLCASSTGRQWDTEAFFGQGTRLTVV.

The V and J genes are TRBV10-3 and TRBJ2-1; no reliable D call. Germline-derived CDR1 and CDR2 are ENHRY and SYGVKD. The CDR3 spans 11 residues. V was clipped by 7 bases and J by 10 bases, with 11 bases between them. CDR3 region: CAIMRVREQFF. Here the CDR3 DNA reads TGTGCCATCATGCGTGTTAGAGAGCAGTTCTTC.

The rearrangement uses TRBV7-3 and TRBJ2-1, with 9 bases matching TRBD1. Trimming cost V 5 bases and J 7 bases; bases outside gene matches: 12. There are 16 residues in the CDR3. Germline V gene data show CDR1 as SGHTA and CDR2 as FQGTGA. This chain's CDR3 is CASSPWVQGAGNEQFF. CDR3 nucleotides: TGTGCCAGCAGCCCCTGGGTACAGGGGGCTGGGAATGAGCAGTTCTTC.

The V call is TRBV5-1, the J call TRBJ2-3, with D possibly TRBD2 on 5 matching bases. This CDR3 is 15 amino acids long. CDR1 is SGHRS, CDR2 YFSETQ, per germline. V was pared by 1 base and J by 2 bases, with 11 bases between. CDR3 sequence: CASSLSGLDTDTQYF. CDR3 bases: TGCGCCAGCAGCTTGTCCGGACTCGACACAGATACGCAGTATTTT.

The rearrangement joins TRBV20-1 to TRBJ1-2; D unresolved. Between the trimmed V and J ends, which lost 2 bases and 6 bases, there was a span of 19 bases. The CDR3 is made up of 15 amino acids. Germline V gene lookup returns CDR1 DFQATT and CDR2 SNEGSKA (reference sequence). The CDR3 here is CSARFYLGLEDGYTF. The CDR3 DNA follows: TGCAGTGCTAGATTCTATCTGGGCCTCGAGGATGGCTACACCTTC.

This clonotype has a handful of counts. The chain carries TRBV18 and TRBJ2-7; D gene ambiguous. This CDR3 contains 13 residues. Trimming removed 6 bases at V and 0 bases at J, with 9 bases between. From germline, CDR1 is KGHSH and CDR2 LQKENI. For the CDR3, the DNA is TGTGCCAGCTCCCCGGGTCTCTCCTACGAGCAGTACTTC. Protein: CASSPGLSYEQYF.

The chain employs TRBV5-4 and TRBJ1-4; tentative D call: TRBD1 (5 bases). Germline loops: CDR1 SGHNT, CDR2 YYREEE (reference sequence). This CDR3 has 15 residues. V was trimmed by 3 bases and J by 8 bases, leaving 17 bases between them. The CDR3 nucleotides are TGTGCCAGCAGCTCTCATCAGGGAGGGAGGGAAAAACTGTTTTTT. Its translation is CASSSHQGGREKLFF.

The rearrangement joins TRBV19 to TRBJ2-3; the D gene could be TRBD1 or TRBD2 (5 bases each). The CDR3 runs to 15 residues. CDR1 LNHDA and CDR2 SQIVND come from the germline V gene (reference sequence). V was clipped by 5 bases and J by 0 bases, with 12 bases between them. CDR3 loop: CASSLTAASTDTQYF. In nucleotides, the CDR3 is TGTGCCAGTAGTTTGACAGCGGCAAGCACAGATACGCAGTATTTT.

The J gene is TRBJ1-2, the V gene TRBV2; 10 bases align to TRBD1. Losses at the gene ends were 5 bases for V and 4 bases for J; bases not matched to a gene: 7. Germline loops: CDR1 SNHLY, CDR2 FYNNEI. The CDR3 runs to 15 residues. CDR3 DNA: TGTGCCAGCAGTCGGGACAGGGGCGACGGCTATGGCTACACCTTC. Its protein is CASSRDRGDGYGYTF.

This clonotype was seen once. The chain has TRBV19 and TRBJ2-1, with D possibly matching TRBD2 (5 bases). Germline loops: CDR1 LNHDA, CDR2 SQIVND (reference sequence). This CDR3 contains 15 residues. Trimming removed 4 bases at V and 3 bases at J, with 13 bases between. CDR3 in amino acids: CASSTTHGVYNEQFF. Here the CDR3 DNA reads TGTGCCAGTAGTACCACACACGGGGTCTACAATGAGCAGTTCTTC.

Only one count was recorded for this clonotype. This rearrangement joins TRBV19 to TRBJ1-1; D remains ambiguous. This CDR3 has 14 amino acids. Germline assignment: CDR1 LNHDA and CDR2 SQIVND (reference sequence). V lost 8 bases to trimming and J lost 4 bases, with 17 bases between them. DNA for the CDR3: TGTGCCAGTCTCGCGGAGGCGGGCCCCACTGAAGCTTTCTTT. It is translated as CASLAEAGPTEAFF.

The CDR3 here is CASSLVGRQSYGYTF. Here the CDR3 DNA reads TGCGCCAGCAGCTTGGTGGGTCGACAATCCTATGGCTACACCTTC. The chain couples TRBV5-1 to TRBJ1-2; D not certain. This CDR3 is 15 amino acids long. Per germline, CDR1 SGHRS and CDR2 YFSETQ. V was pared by 0 bases and J by 4 bases, with 13 bases between.

This chain uses TRBV27 with TRBJ2-1; TRBD2 aligns across 8 bases. With 8 bases clipped from V and 8 bases from J, the junction kept 11 bases outside the gene matches. Germline CDR1 reads MNHEY; CDR2 reads SMNVEV (reference sequence). The CDR3 runs 14 residues. Here the CDR3 reads CASGWRTSLDEQFF. The CDR3, as DNA: TGTGCCAGCGGTTGGCGGACTAGCCTAGATGAGCAGTTCTTC.

The rearrangement joins TRBV20-1 to TRBJ2-1; 7 bases are a match to TRBD2. The CDR3 is made up of 13 amino acids. Unmatched junction bases numbered 7, after V lost 5 bases and J lost 6 bases. Germline CDR1 is DFQATT and CDR2 is SNEGSKA (reference sequence). The CDR3 loop is CSAPLAETNEQFF. DNA of the CDR3: TGCAGTGCTCCCCTAGCGGAGACCAATGAGCAGTTCTTC.

Here the CDR3 reads CAWSVLWGGGETQYF. CDR3 in DNA: TGTGCCTGGAGTGTATTATGGGGAGGGGGAGAGACCCAGTACTTC. This chain joins TRBV30 and TRBJ2-5; the D gene is possibly TRBD2 (7 bases). Trimming took 0 bases from V and 4 from J, leaving 15 bases between them. The CDR3 length is 15 residues. Germline assignment: CDR1 GTSNPN and CDR2 SVGIG (reference sequence). Variable domain in full (rest from reference TRBV30 and TRBJ2-5): SQTIHQWPATLVQPVGSPLSLECTVEGTSNPNLYWYRQAAGRGLQLLFYSVGIGQISSEVPQNLSASRPQDRQFILSSKKLLLSDSGFYLCAWSVLWGGGETQYFGPGTRLLVL.

The chain is built from TRBV5-6 and TRBJ2-7; maybe TRBD2 (5 bases). Germline CDR1 is SGHDT and CDR2 is YYEEEE. Trimming stripped 4 bases from V and 3 bases from J, with 14 bases between. This CDR3 spans 14 amino acids. The DNA of the CDR3 is TGTGCCAGCAGCGTAACCGGGAACCGCTACGAGCAGTACTTC. Its protein is CASSVTGNRYEQYF.

The gene calls are TRBV24-1 and TRBJ2-2; the D is unclear. Germline loops: CDR1 KGHDR, CDR2 SFDVKD. This CDR3 contains 14 residues. The V end lost 6 bases, the J end lost 1 base, and 8 bases lay between the germline ends. In DNA, the CDR3 is TGTGCCACCAGTAGAAAGGGGAACACCGGGGAGCTGTTTTTT. It translates to CATSRKGNTGELFF.